The rows below give T cell receptor beta chains drawn from one sample of a study of cytomegalovirus exposure and HLA in healthy donors. Only in-frame clones appear in the TCRdb table, and some are missing; sequencing was by immunoSEQ multiplex PCR. The profile covers about 74,000 clones, with roughly 94% appearing a single time and less than 2% taken by the ten largest. Specimen: PBMCs. The receptors derive from a woman aged 18-35 years in good health and CMV-seropositive. The CDR3 runs from the conserved cysteine through the conserved F or W. A D gene is named only where the DNA matches it firmly. Only some rows state a clone size, as once, few, many or a class for expanded clones.

cdr3_length: 14; clone_size: -; d_call: -; j_call: TRBJ1-2; v_call: TRBV14; cdr3_aa: CASSQVREIYGYTF; cdr3_nt: TGTGCCAGCAGCCAAGTGCGAGAGATCTATGGCTACACCTTC
cdr3_length: 14; clone_size: -; d_call: -; j_call: TRBJ2-3; v_call: TRBV5-1; cdr3_aa: CASSLAVRGDTQYF; cdr3_nt: TGCGCCAGCAGCTTGGCCGTGCGGGGAGATACGCAGTATTTT
cdr3_length: 14; clone_size: -; d_call: TRBD2; j_call: TRBJ2-5; v_call: TRBV7-6; cdr3_aa: CAVEPGLPQETQYF; cdr3_nt: TGTGCCGTAGAACCGGGACTACCCCAAGAGACCCAGTACTTC
cdr3_length: 15; clone_size: -; d_call: -; j_call: TRBJ1-5; v_call: TRBV6-1; cdr3_aa: CASSESAGDPQPQHF; cdr3_nt: TGTGCCAGCAGTGAATCGGCAGGGGATCCTCAGCCCCAGCATTTT
cdr3_length: 16; clone_size: -; d_call: TRBD1; j_call: TRBJ2-4; v_call: TRBV7-9; cdr3_aa: CASSLGTGVAKNIQYF; cdr3_nt: TGTGCCAGCAGCCTGGGGACAGGGGTAGCCAAAAACATTCAGTACTTC
cdr3_length: 14; clone_size: -; d_call: -; j_call: TRBJ2-6; v_call: TRBV30; cdr3_aa: CAWTGVSGANVLTF; cdr3_nt: TGTGCCTGGACAGGGGTCTCTGGGGCCAACGTCCTGACTTTC
cdr3_length: 14; clone_size: -; d_call: TRBD2; j_call: TRBJ2-7; v_call: TRBV30; cdr3_aa: CACPMGGSRYEQYF; cdr3_nt: TGTGCCTGCCCAATGGGAGGGTCCAGATACGAGCAGTACTTC
cdr3_length: 15; clone_size: -; d_call: TRBD2; j_call: TRBJ2-7; v_call: TRBV7-2; cdr3_aa: CASSLGAGDSYEQYF; cdr3_nt: TGTGCCAGCAGCTTAGGGGCGGGGGACTCCTACGAGCAGTACTTC
cdr3_length: 16; clone_size: -; d_call: TRBD1; j_call: TRBJ2-1; v_call: TRBV6-5; cdr3_aa: CASSYGAGGSYNEQFF; cdr3_nt: TGTGCCAGCAGTTACGGGGCAGGGGGCTCCTACAATGAGCAGTTCTTC
cdr3_length: 11; clone_size: -; d_call: -; j_call: TRBJ2-5; v_call: TRBV5-6; cdr3_aa: CASSLAETQYF; cdr3_nt: TGTGCCAGCAGCTTAGCGGAGACCCAGTACTTC
cdr3_length: 13; clone_size: -; d_call: -; j_call: TRBJ2-7; v_call: TRBV7-9; cdr3_aa: CASSPPGTYEQYF; cdr3_nt: TGTGCCAGCAGCCCCCCGGGGACCTACGAGCAGTACTTC
cdr3_length: 16; clone_size: once; d_call: TRBD1; j_call: TRBJ1-4; v_call: TRBV27; cdr3_aa: CASSLGTGGINEKLFF; cdr3_nt: TGTGCCAGCAGTTTGGGGACAGGGGGGATAAATGAAAAACTGTTTTTT
cdr3_length: 14; clone_size: once; d_call: -; j_call: TRBJ2-1; v_call: TRBV30; cdr3_aa: CAWSPTQYNNEQFF; cdr3_nt: TGTGCCTGGAGTCCAACGCAGTACAACAATGAGCAGTTCTTC